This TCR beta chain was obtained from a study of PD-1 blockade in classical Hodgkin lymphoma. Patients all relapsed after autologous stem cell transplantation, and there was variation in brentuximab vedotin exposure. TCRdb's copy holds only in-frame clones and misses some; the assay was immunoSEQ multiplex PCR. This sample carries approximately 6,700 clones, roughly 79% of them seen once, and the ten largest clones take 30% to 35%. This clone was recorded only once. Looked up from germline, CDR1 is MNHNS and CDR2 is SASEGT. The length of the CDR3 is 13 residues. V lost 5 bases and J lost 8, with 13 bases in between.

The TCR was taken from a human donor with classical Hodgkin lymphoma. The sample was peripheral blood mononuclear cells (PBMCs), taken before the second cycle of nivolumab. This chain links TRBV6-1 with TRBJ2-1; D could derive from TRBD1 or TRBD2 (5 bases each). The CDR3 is CASSRGFSYEQFF. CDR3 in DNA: TGTGCCAGCAGTCGGGGCTTCAGTTATGAGCAGTTCTTC.